Each of the 16 T cell receptor beta chains below was sequenced from the same sample in a study of blood T cell repertoires in COVID-19. Here immunoSEQ multiplex PCR was the method, and the copy in TCRdb shows in-frame clones only, minus some. The table includes 150,000 to 200,000 clones, around 76% detected once. Sequencing was performed on PBMCs or T cells enriched from blood (not recorded which). These receptors all stem from a woman aged 50 to 60 with acute COVID-19.

The chain joins TRBV5-4 to TRBJ1-2, with 9 bases lining up with TRBD1. CDR3 length: 17 amino acids. V was pared by 0 bases and J by 7 bases, with 13 bases of the junction left unmatched. Germline CDR1 SGHNT, CDR2 YYREEE (reference sequence). Here the CDR3 reads CASSLEGRTGALGGYTF. CDR3 DNA: TGTGCCAGCAGCTTGGAAGGAAGGACAGGGGCCCTGGGTGGCTACACCTTC.

The chain combines TRBV11-1 with TRBJ1-1; 9 bases agree with TRBD1. Germline CDR1 is SGHAT and CDR2 is FQDESV (reference sequence). The CDR3 is 16 amino acids. Trimming at V came to 3 bases and at J to 7 bases, leaving 12 bases not matched to a gene. In nucleotides, the CDR3 is TGTGCCAGCAGCTTTCGCAGCACCCGGGACAGGGATGAAGCTTTCTTT. Translated: CASSFRSTRDRDEAFF.

This clone showed up just once. This chain links TRBV11-3 with TRBJ2-2, with a tentative D call TRBD1 (6 bases). Per germline, CDR1 SGHNT and CDR2 YENEEA. This CDR3 contains 16 residues. The V and J ends lost 5 bases and 1 base respectively, with 14 bases between them. The CDR3 region has the DNA TGTGCCAGCAGCCCCCCGGGACATTTGAACACCGGGGAGCTGTTTTTT. Translating gives CASSPPGHLNTGELFF.

This clone was detected a few times. This chain joins TRBV6-5 and TRBJ1-6, with 8 nucleotides matching TRBD1. J was trimmed by 11 bases and V by 11 bases; bases with no gene match: 14. CDR3 size: 14 residues. Germline assignment: CDR1 MNHEY and CDR2 SVGAGI. CDR3 bases: TGTGCCGGCCGCCTGACAGGGGTCGATGCACCCCTCCACTTT. This codes for CAGRLTGVDAPLHF.

The chain has TRBV6-2 or TRBV6-3 and TRBJ2-3; TRBD2 matches 8 bases. The CDR3 is 15 amino acids. Germline V gene data show CDR1 as MNHEY and CDR2 as SVGEGT. Germline trimming cut 4 bases from V and 4 bases from J; bases unmatched to any gene: 7. CDR3 protein: CASSLGGGPPDTQYF. The CDR3 bases are TGTGCCAGCAGTTTGGGCGGGGGGCCACCAGATACGCAGTATTTT.

CDR3 nucleotides: TGTGCCAGCAGCCGGGGACAGGGCAGCTCCTATAATTCACCCCTCCACTTT. Amino acids: CASSRGQGSSYNSPLHF. This chain links TRBV2 with TRBJ1-6; the match to TRBD1 covers 9 bases. There are 17 residues in the CDR3. Trimming removed 6 bases from V and 0 bases from J; junction bases left unmatched: 6. Germline V gene sequence: CDR1 SNHLY, CDR2 FYNNEI.

V is TRBV28 and J is TRBJ1-2, with a weak D call TRBD1 (6 bases). This CDR3 has 16 residues. Germline V gives CDR1 MDHEN, CDR2 SYDVKM. V shed 4 bases and J shed 4 bases, with 19 bases lying between them. For the CDR3, the DNA is TGTGCCAGCAGTTCTCCCCCCGGGACACCCGTCTATGGCTACACCTTC. Translation: CASSSPPGTPVYGYTF.

V gene TRBV7-6 combines with J gene TRBJ1-1, with D maybe TRBD1 (5 bases). The CDR3 runs to 14 residues. The ends were cut back, 5 bases at V and 3 bases at J, with 13 bases in the middle. CDR1 is SGHVS and CDR2 is FNYEAQ in the germline V gene. CDR3 protein: CASSPWLGDTEAFF. CDR3 bases: TGTGCCAGCAGCCCTTGGCTAGGGGACACTGAAGCTTTCTTT. The entire variable domain, with the rest obtained from reference TRBV7-6 and TRBJ1-1, is as follows: GAGVSQSPRYKVTKRGQDVALRCDPISGHVSLYWYRQALGQGPEFLTYFNYEAQQDKSGLPNDRFSAERPEGSISTLTIQRTEQRDSAMYRCASSPWLGDTEAFFGQGTRLTVV.

This clone was found a few times. The rearrangement uses TRBV27 and TRBJ1-3, with a tentative D call TRBD1 (5 bases). The ends were cut back, 5 bases at V and 4 bases at J, with 9 bases in the middle. The CDR3 contains 13 residues. Germline-derived CDR1 and CDR2 are MNHEY and SMNVEV (reference sequence). The CDR3 DNA follows: TGTGCCAGCAGTCCTCCAGGGGGAAACACCATATATTTT. It is translated as CASSPPGGNTIYF.

The J gene is TRBJ1-5, the V gene TRBV6-5; 8 bases fit TRBD1. CDR3 length equals 14 residues. V lost 2 bases to trimming and J lost 6 bases; unmatched junction nucleotides: 3. Germline V gene lookup returns CDR1 MNHEY and CDR2 SVGAGI. The CDR3 loop reads CASSYGTGRQPQHF. Here the CDR3 DNA reads TGTGCCAGCAGTTACGGGACAGGACGTCAGCCCCAGCATTTT.

The chain recombines TRBV28 with TRBJ1-1, with D maybe TRBD1 (6 bases). V lost 3 bases and J lost 5, with 10 bases in between. The CDR3 loop spans 13 amino acids. Germline V gene lookup returns CDR1 MDHEN and CDR2 SYDVKM. CDR3 DNA: TGTGCCAGCAGTTTCCAGGGGCGGACTGAAGCTTTCTTT. Protein product: CASSFQGRTEAFF.

This clone was recorded only once. This chain connects TRBV9 to TRBJ1-3; the D is unclear. V gave up 0 bases and J gave up 7 bases, with 14 bases separating them. This CDR3 has 15 amino acids. CDR1 is SGDLS, CDR2 YYNGEE, per germline. CDR3 sequence: CASSVGPGVTNTIYF. The DNA of the CDR3 is TGTGCCAGCAGCGTAGGTCCAGGTGTTACGAACACCATATATTTT.

The rearrangement joins TRBV6-4 to TRBJ1-2; 7 bases are shared with TRBD1. This CDR3 is 13 amino acids long. The V gene end was trimmed by 1 base and the J gene end by 8 bases; junction bases not matched to a gene: 4. Per germline, CDR1 MRHNA and CDR2 SNTAGT. CDR3 amino acids: CASSDWARGGYTF. CDR3 DNA sequence: TGTGCCAGCAGTGACTGGGCCAGGGGGGGCTACACCTTC.

This chain links TRBV7-9 with TRBJ1-1; the D is unclear. Germline-derived CDR1 and CDR2 are SEHNR and FQNEAQ (reference sequence). Trimming removed 3 bases from V and 4 bases from J, with 12 bases in between. The CDR3 is 14 amino acids. CDR3 nucleotide sequence: TGTGCCAGCAGCTTGGTCTTAACGGGCACTGAAGCTTTCTTT. This sequence encodes CASSLVLTGTEAFF.

CDR3 coding DNA: TGTGCCAGCGGCCCCCAGGGTGCGGTTGAAAAACTGTTTTTT. Translation gives CASGPQGAVEKLFF. V gene TRBV7-2 combines with J gene TRBJ1-4, with TRBD1 as a possible D gene (5 bases). Germline V CDR1 and CDR2: SGHTA, FQGNSA. CDR3 length equals 14 residues. Between the trimmed V and J ends, which lost 8 bases and 7 bases, there was a span of 17 bases.

The V call is TRBV11-2, the J call TRBJ2-1, with TRBD2 matching over 9 bases. V was clipped by 5 bases and J by 0 bases; unmatched bases: 5. In germline, CDR1 is SGHAT, CDR2 FQNNGV. The CDR3 spans 16 residues. CDR3 nucleotide sequence: TGTGCCAGCAGCCCCCTAGCGGGGAGCTCCTACAATGAGCAGTTCTTC. Protein: CASSPLAGSSYNEQFF.